Shown below are 20 T cell receptor beta chains from a single sample sequenced in a study of monozygotic twins with cystic fibrosis. Generated by immunoSEQ multiplex PCR, the TCRdb table keeps only in-frame clones and is missing some. This table holds fewer than 30,000 clones, about nine tenths found once. The specimen sequenced was blood. The receptors were sampled from a girl aged 2 to 10 with cystic fibrosis.

The chain carries TRBV15 and TRBJ1-1; TRBD1 is a possible D gene (5 bases). V was trimmed by 3 bases and J by 3 bases, leaving 20 bases between them. The CDR3 has 17 residues. CDR1 is LNHNV and CDR2 is YYDKDF in the germline V gene (reference sequence). The CDR3 is CATSRTGLPRVDTEAFF. The CDR3 DNA is TGTGCCACCAGCAGGACGGGACTTCCGCGGGTGGACACTGAAGCTTTCTTT.

The J gene is TRBJ2-3, the V gene TRBV7-2, with D unclear. From germline, CDR1 is SGHTA and CDR2 FQGNSA. The CDR3 spans 12 residues. V lost 0 bases and J lost 8, with 6 bases in between. This CDR3 is CASSLARPTQYF. Written as DNA, the CDR3 is TGTGCCAGCAGCTTAGCTCGCCCTACGCAGTATTTT.

This sequence joins TRBV2 and TRBJ2-6; 9 nucleotides align to TRBD1. With V trimmed by 6 bases and J by 0 bases, 9 bases remained unmatched. The germline CDR1 and CDR2 sequences are SNHLY and FYNNEI. The CDR3 contains 18 residues. The CDR3 region is CASRSTGGGRSGANVLTF. The CDR3 nucleotides are TGTGCCAGCAGGTCAACAGGGGGCGGACGCTCTGGGGCCAACGTCCTGACTTTC. The full variable domain, with the rest looked up from reference TRBV2 and TRBJ2-6, is EPEVTQTPSHQVTQMGQEVILRCVPISNHLYFYWYRQILGQKVEFLVSFYNNEISEKSEIFDDQFSVERPDGSNFTLKIRSTKLEDSAMYFCASRSTGGGRSGANVLTFGAGSRLTVL.

V usage is TRBV29-1 and J usage is TRBJ2-3; TRBD1 is a possible D gene (6 bases). This CDR3 comprises 14 residues. The germline V and J ends were trimmed by 3 bases and 5 bases, with 15 bases remaining between them. CDR1 and CDR2 (germline): SQVTM, ANQGSEA. DNA for the CDR3: TGCAGCGTTGATAGGCAGGGGCAGAAAGATACGCAGTATTTT. Protein: CSVDRQGQKDTQYF.

The V gene is TRBV6-5, the J gene TRBJ1-1; D gene ambiguous. The CDR3 is made up of 15 amino acids. The V gene's germline CDR1 is MNHEY and CDR2 SVGAGI. The V gene lost 0 bases and the J gene lost 5 bases, with 13 bases spanning the gap. The CDR3 loop is CASSYSIGVGTEAFF. CDR3 coding DNA: TGTGCCAGCAGTTACTCGATTGGGGTCGGAACTGAAGCTTTCTTT.

V usage is TRBV5-1 and J usage is TRBJ2-7; 8 bases are a match to TRBD1. The CDR3 loop spans 17 amino acids. The V gene's germline CDR1 is SGHRS and CDR2 YFSETQ. V shed 4 bases, J shed 1 base, and the junction held 13 bases outside the gene matches. CDR3 sequence (DNA): TGCGCCAGCAGCCGTGACAGGGGCTACCCCAATTCCTACGAGCAGTACTTC. This translates into CASSRDRGYPNSYEQYF.

The chain recombines TRBV7-8 with TRBJ1-4; D is ambiguous. Trimming cost V 6 bases and J 4 bases, with 15 bases left between them. The CDR3 consists of 15 residues. In germline, CDR1 is SGHVS, CDR2 FQNEAQ. The CDR3 reads CASSPSGARNEKLFF. The DNA for the CDR3 is TGTGCCAGCAGTCCGTCGGGCGCTCGTAATGAAAAACTGTTTTTT.

DNA of the CDR3: TGTGCCAGCAGCTTATCAGGGTCCAGAGGCTATGGCTACACCTTC. Encoded protein: CASSLSGSRGYGYTF. The chain has TRBV7-2 and TRBJ1-2; perhaps TRBD1 as D (5 bases). Between the trimmed V and J ends, which lost 2 bases and 4 bases, there was a span of 14 bases. The CDR3 extends over 15 amino acids. CDR1 and CDR2 (germline): SGHTA, FQGNSA.

This clone was found a few times. The chain carries TRBV29-1 and TRBJ1-1; TRBD1 might be the D (5 bases). V was trimmed by 6 bases and J by 3 bases, leaving 14 bases between them. The CDR3 runs 13 residues. The germline V gene has CDR1 SQVTM and CDR2 ANQGSEA. CDR3 sequence reads: CSVRLQGYTEAFF. The CDR3, as DNA: TGCAGCGTCCGACTTCAGGGTTACACTGAAGCTTTCTTT. The variable domain in full, completed from reference TRBV29-1 and TRBJ1-1, reads SAVISQKPSRDICQRGTSLTIQCQVDSQVTMMFWYRQQPGQSLTLIATANQGSEATYESGFVIDKFPISRPNLTFSTLTVSNMSPEDSSIYLCSVRLQGYTEAFFGQGTRLTVV.

The gene calls are TRBV2 and TRBJ2-7, with a tentative D call TRBD1 (6 bases). CDR3 length equals 14 residues. Trimming left V 6 bases short and J 0 bases short, with 12 bases between. CDR1 is SNHLY and CDR2 is FYNNEI in the germline V gene. DNA of the CDR3: TGTGCCAGCAGATGGGGGCCTGTCTCCTACGAGCAGTACTTC. Residues: CASRWGPVSYEQYF.

This chain uses TRBV7-2 with TRBJ2-7; D is perhaps TRBD2 (6 bases). The CDR3 sequence is 16 residues long. Per germline, CDR1 SGHTA and CDR2 FQGNSA. V lost 4 bases to trimming and J lost 6 bases, with 22 bases between them. CDR3 sequence reads: CASSYDAGTRGAEQYF. The CDR3 nucleotides read TGTGCCAGCAGCTACGATGCCGGGACTCGAGGGGCCGAGCAGTACTTC.

The chain employs TRBV29-1 and TRBJ2-2; D perhaps matches TRBD2 (6 bases). Germline V gene data show CDR1 as SQVTM and CDR2 as ANQGSEA. Trimming cost V 5 bases and J 5 bases, with 15 bases left between them. The CDR3 covers 14 residues. CDR3 coding DNA: TGCAGCGTTACCTCGGGGGTAAAGACCGGGGAGCTGTTTTTT. Amino acids: CSVTSGVKTGELFF.

J is TRBJ1-1 and V is TRBV2, with D hard to call. Germline-derived CDR1 and CDR2 are SNHLY and FYNNEI. V gave up 9 bases and J gave up 1 base, with 6 bases separating them. This CDR3 has 11 residues. The CDR3 loop is CASLRNTEAFF. In DNA form, the CDR3 reads TGTGCCAGTCTAAGGAACACTGAAGCTTTCTTT. Full variable domain (outside the CDR3, taken from reference TRBV2 and TRBJ1-1): EPEVTQTPSHQVTQMGQEVILRCVPISNHLYFYWYRQILGQKVEFLVSFYNNEISEKSEIFDDQFSVERPDGSNFTLKIRSTKLEDSAMYFCASLRNTEAFFGQGTRLTVV.

J is TRBJ1-6 and V is TRBV27; D remains unclear. Looked up from germline, CDR1 is MNHEY and CDR2 is SMNVEV (reference sequence). The V end lost 2 bases, the J end lost 6 bases, and 11 bases lay between the germline ends. The CDR3 extends over 15 amino acids. This CDR3 is CASSLRSQTNSPLHF. The CDR3 DNA reads as TGTGCCAGCAGTTTAAGGAGTCAGACTAATTCACCCCTCCACTTT.

The chain uses TRBV5-1 and TRBJ2-2, with TRBD1 as a possible D gene (6 bases). Between the trimmed V and J ends, which lost 5 bases and 5 bases, there was a span of 10 bases. This CDR3 contains 13 residues. CDR1 and CDR2 from the germline V gene are SGHRS and YFSETQ. The CDR3 region has the DNA TGCGCCAGCAGACAGGGCTCAACCGGGGAGCTGTTTTTT. It translates to CASRQGSTGELFF.

The genes are TRBV7-2 and TRBJ2-7, with TRBD1 as a possible D gene (6 bases). V was pared by 5 bases and J by 0 bases, with 17 bases between. This CDR3 has 16 residues. Germline V gene lookup returns CDR1 SGHTA and CDR2 FQGNSA. The CDR3 protein is CASSQPRTVSSYEQYF. The CDR3 region has the DNA TGTGCCAGCAGCCAACCAAGGACAGTGAGCTCCTACGAGCAGTACTTC.

The J gene is TRBJ2-2, the V gene TRBV25-1; maybe TRBD2 (7 bases). Germline CDR1 and CDR2: MGHDK and SYGVNS. CDR3 length: 16 amino acids. Trimming pared 5 bases from V and 2 bases from J, leaving 15 bases between. The CDR3 spells CASSRTGGINTGELFF. Written as DNA, the CDR3 is TGTGCCAGCAGTAGGACGGGGGGCATCAACACCGGGGAGCTGTTTTTT.

The chain joins TRBV4-2 to TRBJ2-1, with D hard to call. Germline values: CDR1 LGHNA, CDR2 YNFKEQ. V lost 0 bases and J lost 7, with 13 bases in between. This CDR3 region has 15 residues. The CDR3 protein is CASSQDALGWNEQFF. The CDR3 DNA reads as TGTGCCAGCAGCCAAGACGCGCTGGGTTGGAATGAGCAGTTCTTC.

The genes are TRBV6-5 and TRBJ2-3, with a weak D call TRBD1 (6 bases). There are 16 residues in the CDR3. V dropped 1 base and J dropped 3 bases, with 14 bases sitting between them. Germline V CDR1 and CDR2: MNHEY, SVGAGI. The CDR3 spells CASSYLQGTGTDTQYF. The DNA for the CDR3 is TGTGCCAGCAGTTACTTACAGGGAACGGGGACAGATACGCAGTATTTT.

The chain uses TRBV21-1 and TRBJ1-3. TRBV21-1 constitutes a pseudogene. The CDR3 is made up of 19 amino acids. This chain's CDR3 is CARPIGQGRCSLTGNTIYF. In DNA, the CDR3 is TGTGCCAGGCCAATCGGCCAAGGGAGGTGTTCCCTAACTGGAAACACCATATATTTT.